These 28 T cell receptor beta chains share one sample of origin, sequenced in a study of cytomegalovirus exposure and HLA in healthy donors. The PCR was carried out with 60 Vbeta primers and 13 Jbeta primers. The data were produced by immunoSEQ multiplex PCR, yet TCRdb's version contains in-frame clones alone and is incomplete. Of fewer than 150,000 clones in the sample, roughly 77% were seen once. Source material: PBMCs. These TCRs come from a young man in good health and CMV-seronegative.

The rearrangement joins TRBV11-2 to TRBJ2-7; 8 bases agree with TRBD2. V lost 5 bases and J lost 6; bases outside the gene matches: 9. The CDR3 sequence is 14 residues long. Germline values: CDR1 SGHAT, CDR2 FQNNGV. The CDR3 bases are TGTGCCAGCAGCCAACCGGGACTAGTTTCCGAGCAGTACTTC. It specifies CASSQPGLVSEQYF.

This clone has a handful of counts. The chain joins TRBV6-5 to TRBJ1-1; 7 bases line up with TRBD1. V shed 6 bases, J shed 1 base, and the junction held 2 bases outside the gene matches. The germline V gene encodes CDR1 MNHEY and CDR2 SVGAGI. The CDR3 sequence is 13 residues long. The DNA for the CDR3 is TGTGCCAGCAGCTGGACAGGGAACACTGAAGCTTTCTTT. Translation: CASSWTGNTEAFF.

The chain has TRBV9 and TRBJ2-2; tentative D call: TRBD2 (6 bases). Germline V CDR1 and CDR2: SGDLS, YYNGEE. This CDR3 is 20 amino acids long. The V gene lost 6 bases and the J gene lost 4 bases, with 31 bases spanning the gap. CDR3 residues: CASTRSIDPEWAGITGELFF. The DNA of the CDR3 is TGTGCCAGCACCCGATCAATCGACCCTGAGTGGGCGGGAATCACCGGGGAGCTGTTTTTT. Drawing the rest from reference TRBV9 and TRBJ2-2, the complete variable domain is DSGVTQTPKHLITATGQRVTLRCSPRSGDLSVYWYQQSLDQGLQFLIQYYNGEERAKGNILERFSAQQFPDLHSELNLSSLELGDSALYFCASTRSIDPEWAGITGELFFGEGSRLTVL.

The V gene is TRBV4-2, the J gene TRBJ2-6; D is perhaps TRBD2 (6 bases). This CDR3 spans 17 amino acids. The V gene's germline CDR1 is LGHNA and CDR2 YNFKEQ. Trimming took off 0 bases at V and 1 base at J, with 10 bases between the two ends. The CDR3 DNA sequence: TGTGCCAGCAGCCAAGACCGGGGGACGTCTGGGGCCAACGTCCTGACTTTC. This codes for CASSQDRGTSGANVLTF.

This chain's CDR3 is CASSLVGNTGELFF. CDR3 nucleotide sequence: TGTGCCAGCAGCTTAGTCGGGAACACCGGGGAGCTGTTTTTT. This chain links TRBV7-2 with TRBJ2-2, with D unclear. This CDR3 is built from 14 residues. The germline gives CDR1 SGHTA, CDR2 FQGNSA. V was trimmed by 1 base and J by 1 base, leaving 4 bases between them. Filled out from reference TRBV7-2 and TRBJ2-2, the complete variable domain reads GAGVSQSPSNKVTEKGKDVELRCDPISGHTALYWYRQSLGQGLEFLIYFQGNSAPDKSGLPSDRFSAERTGGSVSTLTIQRTQQEDSAVYLCASSLVGNTGELFFGEGSRLTVL.

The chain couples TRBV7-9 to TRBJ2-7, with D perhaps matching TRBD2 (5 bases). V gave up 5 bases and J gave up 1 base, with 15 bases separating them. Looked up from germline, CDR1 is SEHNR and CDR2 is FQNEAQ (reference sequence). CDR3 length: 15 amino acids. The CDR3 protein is CASSPRNRDSYEQYF. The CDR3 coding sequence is TGTGCCAGCAGCCCCAGAAACCGGGATTCCTACGAGCAGTACTTC.

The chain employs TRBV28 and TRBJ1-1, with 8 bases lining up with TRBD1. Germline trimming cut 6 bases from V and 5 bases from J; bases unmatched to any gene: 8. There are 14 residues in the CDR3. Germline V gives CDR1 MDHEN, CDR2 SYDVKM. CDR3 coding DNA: TGTGCCAGCAGCCTTGACAGGGGAACAACTGAAGCTTTCTTT. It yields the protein CASSLDRGTTEAFF.

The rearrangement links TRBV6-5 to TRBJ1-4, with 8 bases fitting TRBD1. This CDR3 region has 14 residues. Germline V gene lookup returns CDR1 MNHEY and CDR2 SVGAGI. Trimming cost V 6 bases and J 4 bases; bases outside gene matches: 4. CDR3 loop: CASRRGQVNEKLFF. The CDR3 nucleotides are TGTGCCAGCAGGAGGGGACAGGTTAATGAAAAACTGTTTTTT.

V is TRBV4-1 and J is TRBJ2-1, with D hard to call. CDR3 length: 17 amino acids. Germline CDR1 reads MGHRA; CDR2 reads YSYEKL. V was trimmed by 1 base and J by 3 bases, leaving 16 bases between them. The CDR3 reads CASSQGGLRTSYNEQFF. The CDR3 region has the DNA TGCGCCAGCAGCCAAGGCGGTCTGCGAACGAGCTACAATGAGCAGTTCTTC.

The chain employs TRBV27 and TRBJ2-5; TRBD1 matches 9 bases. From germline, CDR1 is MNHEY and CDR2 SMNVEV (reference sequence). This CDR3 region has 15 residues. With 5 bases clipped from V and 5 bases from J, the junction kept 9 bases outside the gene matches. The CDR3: CASSARGQGRETQYF. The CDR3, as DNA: TGTGCCAGCAGTGCCCGCGGACAGGGGCGGGAGACCCAGTACTTC.

The CDR3 DNA reads TGTGCCAGCAGTTTATCCGCCTGGTCATGGCGCGACCAAAGGGGAAACACTGAAGCTTTCTTT. The encoded protein is CASSLSAWSWRDQRGNTEAFF. V is TRBV28 and J is TRBJ1-1, with D possibly TRBD1 on 5 matching bases. This CDR3 comprises 21 residues. The V and J ends lost 1 base and 2 bases respectively, with 29 bases between them. CDR1 is MDHEN and CDR2 is SYDVKM in the germline V gene.

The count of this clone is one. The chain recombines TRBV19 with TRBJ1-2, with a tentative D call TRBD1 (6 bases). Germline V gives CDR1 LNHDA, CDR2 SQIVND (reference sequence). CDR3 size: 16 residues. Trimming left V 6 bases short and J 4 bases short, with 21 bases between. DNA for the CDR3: TGTGCCAGTAGAGGGTTTTCGAGGGACAAGAGCTATGGCTACACCTTC. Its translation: CASRGFSRDKSYGYTF.

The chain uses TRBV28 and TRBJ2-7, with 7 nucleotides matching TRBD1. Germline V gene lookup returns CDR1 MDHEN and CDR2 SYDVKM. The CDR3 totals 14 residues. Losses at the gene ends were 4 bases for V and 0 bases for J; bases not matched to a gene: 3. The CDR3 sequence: CASSWDRLSYEQYF. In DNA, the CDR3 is TGTGCCAGCAGTTGGGACAGACTCTCCTACGAGCAGTACTTC. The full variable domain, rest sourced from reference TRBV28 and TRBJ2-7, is DVKVTQSSRYLVKRTGEKVFLECVQDMDHENMFWYRQDPGLGLRLIYFSYDVKMKEKGDIPEGYSVSREKKERFSLILESASTNQTSMYLCASSWDRLSYEQYFGPGTRLTVT.

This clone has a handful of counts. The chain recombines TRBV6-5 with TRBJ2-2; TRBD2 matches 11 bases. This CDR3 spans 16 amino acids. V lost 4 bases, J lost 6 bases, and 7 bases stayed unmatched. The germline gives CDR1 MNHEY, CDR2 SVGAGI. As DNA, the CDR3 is TGTGCCAGCAGTTTTCTCCTAGCGGGAGGCTCCGGGGAGCTGTTTTTT. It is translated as CASSFLLAGGSGELFF.

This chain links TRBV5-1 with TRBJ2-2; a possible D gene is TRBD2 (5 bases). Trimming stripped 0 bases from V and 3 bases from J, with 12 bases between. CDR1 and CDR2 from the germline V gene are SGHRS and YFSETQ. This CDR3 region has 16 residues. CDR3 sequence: CASSLVVPGDTGELFF. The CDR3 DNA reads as TGCGCCAGCAGCTTGGTAGTTCCCGGGGACACCGGGGAGCTGTTTTTT.

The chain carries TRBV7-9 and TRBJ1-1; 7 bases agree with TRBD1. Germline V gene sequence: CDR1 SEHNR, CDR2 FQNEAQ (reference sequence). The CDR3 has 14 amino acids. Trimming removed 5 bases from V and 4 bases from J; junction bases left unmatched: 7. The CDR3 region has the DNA TGTGCCAGCAGCCCCGACAGGGTCTCCACTGAAGCTTTCTTT. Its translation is CASSPDRVSTEAFF. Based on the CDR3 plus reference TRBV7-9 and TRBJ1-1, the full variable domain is DTGVSQNPRHKITKRGQNVTFRCDPISEHNRLYWYRQTLGQGPEFLTYFQNEAQLEKSRLLSDRFSAERPKGSFSTLEIQRTEQGDSAMYLCASSPDRVSTEAFFGQGTRLTVV.

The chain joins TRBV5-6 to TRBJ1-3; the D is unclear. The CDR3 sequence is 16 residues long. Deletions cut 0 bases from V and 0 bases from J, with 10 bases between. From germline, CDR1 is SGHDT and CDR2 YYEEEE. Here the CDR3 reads CASSLGTLNSGNTIYF. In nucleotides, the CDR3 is TGTGCCAGCAGCTTGGGGACTCTGAACTCTGGAAACACCATATATTTT.

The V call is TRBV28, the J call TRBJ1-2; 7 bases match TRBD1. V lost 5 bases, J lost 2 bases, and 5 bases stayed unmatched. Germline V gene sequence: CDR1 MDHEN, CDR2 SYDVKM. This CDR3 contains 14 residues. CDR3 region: CASSILTGNYGYTF. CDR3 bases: TGTGCCAGCAGTATCCTGACAGGGAACTATGGCTACACCTTC.

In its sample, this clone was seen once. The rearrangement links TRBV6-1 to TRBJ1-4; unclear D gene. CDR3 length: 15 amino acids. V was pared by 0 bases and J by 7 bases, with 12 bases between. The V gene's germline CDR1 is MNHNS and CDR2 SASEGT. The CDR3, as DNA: TGTGCCAGCAGTGAAGCCCTCTATGAAGTTGAAAAACTGTTTTTT. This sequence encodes CASSEALYEVEKLFF.

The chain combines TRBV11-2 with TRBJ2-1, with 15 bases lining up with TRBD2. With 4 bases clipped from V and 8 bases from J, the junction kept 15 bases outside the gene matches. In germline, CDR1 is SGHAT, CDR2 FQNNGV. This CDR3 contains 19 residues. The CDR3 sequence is CASSSVILEGLAGGYEQFF. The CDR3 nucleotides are TGTGCCAGCAGCTCCGTCATACTGGAAGGACTAGCGGGGGGGTATGAGCAGTTCTTC.

The CDR3 DNA sequence: TGTGCCAGTCAAACAGGGAACTATGGCTACACCTTC. This codes for CASQTGNYGYTF. The chain is built from TRBV28 and TRBJ1-2; weak D call: TRBD1 (6 bases). V shed 9 bases and J shed 2 bases, with 10 bases lying between them. The germline V gene encodes CDR1 MDHEN and CDR2 SYDVKM. This CDR3 is built from 12 residues.

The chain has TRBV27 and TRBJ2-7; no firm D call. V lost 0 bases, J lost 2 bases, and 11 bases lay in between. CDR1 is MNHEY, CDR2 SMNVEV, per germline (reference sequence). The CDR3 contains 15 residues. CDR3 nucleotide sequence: TGTGCCAGCAGTTTATCGAGTACAGAGACCTACGAGCAGTACTTC. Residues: CASSLSSTETYEQYF.

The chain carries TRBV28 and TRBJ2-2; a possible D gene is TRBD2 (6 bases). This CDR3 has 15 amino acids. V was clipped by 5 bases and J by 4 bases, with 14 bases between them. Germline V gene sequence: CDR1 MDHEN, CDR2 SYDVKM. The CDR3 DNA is TGTGCCAGCAGTCCCCTTGGAGCGGGCACCGGGGAGCTGTTTTTT. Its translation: CASSPLGAGTGELFF.

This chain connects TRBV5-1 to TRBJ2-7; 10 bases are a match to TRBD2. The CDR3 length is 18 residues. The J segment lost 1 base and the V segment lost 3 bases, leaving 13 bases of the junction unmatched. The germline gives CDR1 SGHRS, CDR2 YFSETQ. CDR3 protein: CASSSGPASGRASYEQYF. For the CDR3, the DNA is TGCGCCAGCAGCTCCGGACCCGCTAGCGGGAGAGCTTCCTACGAGCAGTACTTC.

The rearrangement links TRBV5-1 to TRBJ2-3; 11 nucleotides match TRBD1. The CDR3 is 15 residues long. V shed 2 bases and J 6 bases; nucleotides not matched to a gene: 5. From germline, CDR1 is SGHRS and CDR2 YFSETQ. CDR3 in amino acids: CASSFRDRGADTQYF. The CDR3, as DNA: TGCGCCAGCAGCTTCCGGGACAGGGGGGCCGATACGCAGTATTTT.

This CDR3 is CASSAGQTGSPEAFF. The CDR3 DNA is TGTGCCAGCAGTGCTGGGCAGACTGGGAGCCCTGAAGCTTTCTTT. The rearrangement joins TRBV2 to TRBJ1-1; unclear D gene. Between the trimmed V and J ends, which lost 4 bases and 6 bases, there was a span of 18 bases. The CDR3 totals 15 residues. Germline V gene lookup returns CDR1 SNHLY and CDR2 FYNNEI.

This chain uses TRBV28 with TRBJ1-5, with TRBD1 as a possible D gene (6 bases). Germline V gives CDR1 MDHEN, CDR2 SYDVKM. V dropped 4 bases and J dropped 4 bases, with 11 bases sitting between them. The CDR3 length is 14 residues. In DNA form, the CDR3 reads TGTGCCAGCAGTTCGGGAGGGGGAAATCAGCCCCAGCATTTT. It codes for CASSSGGGNQPQHF. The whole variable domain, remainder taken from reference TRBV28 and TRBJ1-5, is DVKVTQSSRYLVKRTGEKVFLECVQDMDHENMFWYRQDPGLGLRLIYFSYDVKMKEKGDIPEGYSVSREKKERFSLILESASTNQTSMYLCASSSGGGNQPQHFGDGTRLSIL.

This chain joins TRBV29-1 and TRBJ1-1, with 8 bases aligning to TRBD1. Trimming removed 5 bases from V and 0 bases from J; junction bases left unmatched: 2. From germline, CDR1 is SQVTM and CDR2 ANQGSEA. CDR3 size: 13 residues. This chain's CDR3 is CSVSDRVNTEAFF. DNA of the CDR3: TGCAGCGTTTCGGACAGGGTGAACACTGAAGCTTTCTTT.